This T cell receptor beta chain was found in a study of blood T cell repertoires in COVID-19. Study-wide context: The United States, Italy and Spain provided the acute and convalescent COVID-19 samples.

Sequencing used immunoSEQ multiplex PCR; TCRdb keeps in-frame clones, though not all of them. The sample lists approximately 74,000 clones, under 95% occurring once. The CDR3 consists of 13 residues. Looked up from germline, CDR1 is LGHDT and CDR2 is YNNKEL (reference sequence). The germline V and J ends were trimmed by 3 bases and 4 bases, with 9 bases remaining between them. The rearrangement uses TRBV3-1 (or the pseudogene TRBV3-2) and TRBJ1-2; D is possibly TRBD1 (5 bases). This TCR was recovered from a woman in her sixties or seventies with active COVID-19. The sequenced sample consisted of peripheral blood. CDR3 region: CASSQGRAYGYTF. CDR3 nucleotides: TGTGCCAGCAGCCAGGGCAGGGCCTATGGCTACACCTTC.